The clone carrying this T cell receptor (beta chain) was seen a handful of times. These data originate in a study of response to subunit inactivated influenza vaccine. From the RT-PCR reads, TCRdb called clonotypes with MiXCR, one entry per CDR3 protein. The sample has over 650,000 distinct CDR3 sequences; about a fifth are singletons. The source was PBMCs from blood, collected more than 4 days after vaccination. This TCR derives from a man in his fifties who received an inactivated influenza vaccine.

This CDR3 reads CSARSFDTNTEAFF. For the CDR3, the DNA is TGCAGTGCGAGAAGCTTTGACACCAACACTGAAGCTTTCTTT. This rearrangement joins TRBV20-1 to TRBJ1-1; D gene unclear. This CDR3 is built from 14 residues. CDR1 and CDR2 (germline): DFQATT, SNEGSKA (reference sequence). Trimming stripped 6 bases from V and 2 bases from J, with 16 bases between.